The clone carrying this T cell receptor (beta chain) was counted once. Antigen specificity is unknown. The PCR was carried out with 60 Vbeta primers and 13 Jbeta primers. This table comes from immunoSEQ multiplex PCR, and its TCRdb copy is limited to in-frame clones, with some not included. In the table there are roughly 190,000 clones, roughly four fifths of which are singletons. The CDR3 extends over 13 amino acids. Trimming left V 7 bases short and J 0 bases short, with 9 bases between. Germline V gene lookup returns CDR1 MNHNS and CDR2 SASEGT. These data belong to a study of cytomegalovirus exposure and HLA in healthy donors. The study, taken as a whole, reports: Later on, a genetic analysis was performed. It linked a missense variant in DCLRE1C with V- and J-gene trimming of TCR beta. What was likely a sequencing artifact was a cluster of highly shared sequence variants. A previous analysis found most TCR beta V segments productive roughly 90% or roughly 30% of the time.

Specimen: PBMCs. The TCR sequence derives from a man between 18 and 29 years old in good health and CMV-seronegative. The gene calls are TRBV6-1 and TRBJ1-1; D remains unclear. CDR3: CASMGLMNTEAFF. The CDR3 coding sequence is TGTGCCAGCATGGGCCTTATGAACACTGAAGCTTTCTTT.